Listed below are T cell receptor beta chains from one sample, sequenced in a study of blood T cell repertoires in COVID-19. Sequenced by immunoSEQ multiplex PCR; TCRdb stores in-frame clones only, minus some. The sample lists approximately 180,000 clones; around 82% were seen once. Sequenced: PBMCs or T cells enriched from blood (not recorded which). The receptors come from a woman aged 60-75 years with acute COVID-19. Both conserved end residues are part of each CDR3. The order of the fields is D gene, clone size, J gene, CDR3 length, V gene, CDR3 protein, CDR3 DNA. D genes are given only for firm matches. Part of the rows lack a size; the others show once, few, many or a class for expanded clones.

-	-	TRBJ1-2	13	TRBV12-3/TRBV12-4	CASSLDRNYGYTF	TGTGCCAGCAGTTTAGACAGAAACTATGGCTACACCTTC
TRBD2	once	TRBJ2-5	17	TRBV4-1	CASSQVGRERGKETQYF	TGCGCCAGCAGCCAAGTGGGGCGGGAGCGGGGGAAGGAGACCCAGTACTTC
TRBD1	few	TRBJ2-2	14	TRBV6-5	CASKRTGSTGELFF	TGTGCCAGCAAAAGGACAGGGTCGACCGGGGAGCTGTTTTTT
-	few	TRBJ1-4	13	TRBV7-2	CASSVGQPEKLFF	TGTGCCAGCAGCGTAGGACAGCCTGAAAAACTGTTTTTT
TRBD2	many	TRBJ2-7	14	TRBV19	CASSTQREPYEQYF	TGTGCCAGTAGTACGCAGCGGGAGCCCTACGAGCAGTACTTC
-	-	TRBJ1-3	16	TRBV7-2	CASSLVAGGAGNTIYF	TGTGCCAGCAGCTTAGTCGCCGGAGGGGCAGGAAACACCATATATTTT
TRBD1	-	TRBJ2-1	18	TRBV19	CASSSGTGLVGSYNEQFF	TGTGCCAGTAGTTCCGGGACAGGCCTTGTAGGCTCCTACAATGAGCAGTTCTTC
TRBD1	-	TRBJ1-3	16	TRBV9	CASSGDRGLIGNTIYF	TGTGCCAGCAGCGGGGACAGGGGGTTAATTGGAAACACCATATATTTT
-	once	TRBJ2-1	14	TRBV10-1	CASSYGGAYNEQFF	TGCGCCAGCAGTTACGGCGGTGCCTACAATGAGCAGTTCTTC
-	-	TRBJ1-5	13	TRBV7-8	CLPPHEWRQPQHF	TGTCTCCCTCCGCACGAGTGGAGACAGCCCCAGCATTTT
TRBD1	-	TRBJ2-7	13	TRBV18	CASSPRSGGEQYF	TGTGCCAGCTCACCAAGGTCAGGGGGCGAGCAGTACTTC
TRBD1	-	TRBJ2-1	15	TRBV5-5	CASSPTGGEWNEQFF	TGTGCCAGCAGCCCAACAGGGGGCGAGTGGAATGAGCAGTTCTTC
-	-	TRBJ2-7	12	TRBV11-2	CASSSSLREQYF	TGTGCCAGCAGCTCTTCTCTGAGGGAGCAGTACTTC
TRBD2	-	TRBJ2-5	15	TRBV10-3	CAISVSGGTGETQYF	TGTGCCATCAGTGTGAGCGGGGGGACTGGGGAGACCCAGTACTTC
-	-	TRBJ2-1	14	TRBV30	CAWSALRVNNEQFF	TGTGCCTGGAGTGCGTTGCGGGTCAACAATGAGCAGTTCTTC
TRBD1	-	TRBJ2-7	14	TRBV15	CATSPGTAFYEQYF	TGTGCCACCAGCCCGGGGACAGCCTTCTACGAGCAGTACTTC
TRBD1	-	TRBJ2-5	14	TRBV28	CASSPYDRDETQYF	TGTGCCAGCAGTCCTTACGACAGGGACGAGACCCAGTACTTC
-	-	TRBJ1-1	15	TRBV7-9	CASSFYRAENTEAFF	TGTGCCAGCAGCTTTTACAGGGCAGAGAACACTGAAGCTTTCTTT
-	-	TRBJ2-2	15	TRBV13	CASSLGYSYTGELFF	TGTGCCAGCAGCTTAGGCTACAGCTACACCGGGGAGCTGTTTTTT
-	-	TRBJ1-1	13	TRBV4-2	CASSHRPGGEAFF	TGTGCCAGCAGCCATCGGCCCGGGGGTGAAGCTTTCTTT